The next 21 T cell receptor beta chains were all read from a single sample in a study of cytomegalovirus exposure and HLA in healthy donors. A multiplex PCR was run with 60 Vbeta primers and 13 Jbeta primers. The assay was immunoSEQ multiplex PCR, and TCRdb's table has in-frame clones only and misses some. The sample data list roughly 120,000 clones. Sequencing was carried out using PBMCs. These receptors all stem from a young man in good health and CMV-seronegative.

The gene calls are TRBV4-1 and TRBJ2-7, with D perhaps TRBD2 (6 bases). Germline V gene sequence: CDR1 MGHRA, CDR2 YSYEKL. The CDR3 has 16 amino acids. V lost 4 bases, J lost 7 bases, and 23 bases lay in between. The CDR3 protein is CASSRSSGTLPREQYF. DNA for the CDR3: TGCGCCAGCAGCCGAAGCTCCGGGACTCTTCCTCGGGAGCAGTACTTC.

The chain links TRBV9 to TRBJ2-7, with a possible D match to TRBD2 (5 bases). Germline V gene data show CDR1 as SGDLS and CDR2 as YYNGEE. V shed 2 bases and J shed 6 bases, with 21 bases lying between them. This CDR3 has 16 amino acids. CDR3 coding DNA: TGTGCCAGCAGCGTTGTGGATGTACGGGATGGTATCGAGCAGTACTTC. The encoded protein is CASSVVDVRDGIEQYF.

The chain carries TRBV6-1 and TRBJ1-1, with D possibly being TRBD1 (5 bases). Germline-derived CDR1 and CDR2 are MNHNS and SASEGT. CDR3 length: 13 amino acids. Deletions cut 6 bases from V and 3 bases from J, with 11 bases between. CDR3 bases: TGTGCCAGCAGGACCCCAGGGTACACTGAAGCTTTCTTT. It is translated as CASRTPGYTEAFF.

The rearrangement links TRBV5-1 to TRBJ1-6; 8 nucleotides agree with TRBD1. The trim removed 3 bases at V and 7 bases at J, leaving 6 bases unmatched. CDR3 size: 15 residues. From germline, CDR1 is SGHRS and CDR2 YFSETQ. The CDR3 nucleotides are TGCGCCAGCAGCTCGGTCGACAGGGGCAATTCACCCCTCCACTTT. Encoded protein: CASSSVDRGNSPLHF.

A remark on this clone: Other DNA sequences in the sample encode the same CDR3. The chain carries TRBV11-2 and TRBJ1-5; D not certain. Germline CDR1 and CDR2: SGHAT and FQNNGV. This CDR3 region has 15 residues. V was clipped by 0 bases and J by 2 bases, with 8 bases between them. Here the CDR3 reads CASSLDGAGNQPQHF. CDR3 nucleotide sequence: TGTGCCAGCAGCTTAGATGGTGCAGGCAATCAGCCCCAGCATTTT.

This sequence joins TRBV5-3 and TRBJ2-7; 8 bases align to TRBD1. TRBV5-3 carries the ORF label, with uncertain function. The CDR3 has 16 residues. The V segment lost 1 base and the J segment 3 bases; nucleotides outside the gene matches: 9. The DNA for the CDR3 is TGTGCCAGAAGCTTGCGTCGACAGGGGCAGTGCTACGAGCAGTACTTC. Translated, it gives CARSLRRQGQCYEQYF.

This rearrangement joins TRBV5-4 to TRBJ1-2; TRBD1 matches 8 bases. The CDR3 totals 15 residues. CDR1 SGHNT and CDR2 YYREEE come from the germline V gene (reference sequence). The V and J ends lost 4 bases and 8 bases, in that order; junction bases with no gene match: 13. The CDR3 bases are TGTGCCAGCAGCCATGATCGGACAGGGCTGGGAGGCTACACCTTC. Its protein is CASSHDRTGLGGYTF. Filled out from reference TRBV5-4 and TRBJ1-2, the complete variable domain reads ETGVTQSPTHLIKTRGQQVTLRCSSQSGHNTVSWYQQALGQGPQFIFQYYREEENGRGNFPPRFSGLQFPNYSSELNVNALELDDSALYLCASSHDRTGLGGYTFGSGTRLTVV.

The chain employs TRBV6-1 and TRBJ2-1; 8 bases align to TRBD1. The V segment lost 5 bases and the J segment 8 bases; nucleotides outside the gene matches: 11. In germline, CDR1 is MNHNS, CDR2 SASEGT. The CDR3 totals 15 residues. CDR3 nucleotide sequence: TGTGCCAGCAGTACGAGGCAGGGGGCGTCAGATGAGCAGTTCTTC. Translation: CASSTRQGASDEQFF.

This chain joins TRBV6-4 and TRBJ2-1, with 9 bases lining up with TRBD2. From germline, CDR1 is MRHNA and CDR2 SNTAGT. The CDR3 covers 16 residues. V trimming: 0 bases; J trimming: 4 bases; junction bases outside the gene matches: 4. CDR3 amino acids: CASSDSSSGEYNEQFF. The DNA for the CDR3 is TGTGCCAGCAGTGACTCCTCTAGCGGGGAATACAATGAGCAGTTCTTC.

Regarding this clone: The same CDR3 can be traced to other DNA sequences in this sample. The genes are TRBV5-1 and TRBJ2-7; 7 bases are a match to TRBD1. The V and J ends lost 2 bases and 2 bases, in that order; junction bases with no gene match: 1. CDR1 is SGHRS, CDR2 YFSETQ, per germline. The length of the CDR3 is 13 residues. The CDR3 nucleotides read TGCGCCAGCAGCTTAGGGGGCACCTACGAGCAGTACTTC. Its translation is CASSLGGTYEQYF.

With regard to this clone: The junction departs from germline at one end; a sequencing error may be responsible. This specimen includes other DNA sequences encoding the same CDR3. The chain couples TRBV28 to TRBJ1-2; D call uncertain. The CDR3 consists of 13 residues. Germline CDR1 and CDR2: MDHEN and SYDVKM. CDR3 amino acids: CASSLGGSYGYTF. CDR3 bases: TGTGCCAGCAGTTTGGGTGGGAGCTATGGCTACACTTTC.

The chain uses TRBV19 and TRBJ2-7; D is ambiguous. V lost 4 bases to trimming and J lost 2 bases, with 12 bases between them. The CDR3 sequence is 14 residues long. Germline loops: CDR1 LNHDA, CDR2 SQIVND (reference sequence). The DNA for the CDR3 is TGTGCCAGTAGTACCCTGTACAGCCCCTACGAGCAGTACTTC. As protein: CASSTLYSPYEQYF.

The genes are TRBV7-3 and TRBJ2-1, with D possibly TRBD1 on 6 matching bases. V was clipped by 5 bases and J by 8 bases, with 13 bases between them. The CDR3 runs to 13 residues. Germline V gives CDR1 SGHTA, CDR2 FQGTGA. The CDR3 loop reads CASSDTGRHEQFF. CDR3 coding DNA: TGTGCCAGCAGCGACACAGGGCGGCATGAGCAGTTCTTC.

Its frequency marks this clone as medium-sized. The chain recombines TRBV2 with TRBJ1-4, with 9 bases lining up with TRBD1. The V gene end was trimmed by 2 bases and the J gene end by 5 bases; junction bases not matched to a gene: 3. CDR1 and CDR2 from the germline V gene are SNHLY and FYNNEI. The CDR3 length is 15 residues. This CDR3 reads CASSESGTGNEKLFF. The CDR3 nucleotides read TGTGCCAGCAGTGAATCCGGGACAGGGAATGAAAAACTGTTTTTT.

The CDR3, as DNA: TGCGCCAGCAGCCAGGGTTACGACAGTTTCTACTATGGCTACACCTTC. Protein sequence: CASSQGYDSFYYGYTF. The genes are TRBV4-1 and TRBJ1-2; a possible D gene is TRBD1 (5 bases). The length of the CDR3 is 16 residues. Per germline, CDR1 MGHRA and CDR2 YSYEKL. Trimming pared 3 bases from V and 3 bases from J, leaving 17 bases between.

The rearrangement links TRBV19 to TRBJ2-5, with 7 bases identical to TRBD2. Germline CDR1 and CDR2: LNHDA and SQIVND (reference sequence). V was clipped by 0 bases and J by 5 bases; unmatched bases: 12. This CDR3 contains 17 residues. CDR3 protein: CASSIDQGGGRGETQYF. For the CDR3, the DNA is TGTGCCAGTAGTATAGATCAAGGTGGCGGGAGAGGGGAGACCCAGTACTTC.

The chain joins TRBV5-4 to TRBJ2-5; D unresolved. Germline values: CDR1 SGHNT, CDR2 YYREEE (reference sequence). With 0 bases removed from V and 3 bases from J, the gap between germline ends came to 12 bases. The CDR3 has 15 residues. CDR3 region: CASSLEPYSEETQYF. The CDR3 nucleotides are TGTGCCAGCAGCTTGGAACCCTACTCGGAAGAGACCCAGTACTTC.

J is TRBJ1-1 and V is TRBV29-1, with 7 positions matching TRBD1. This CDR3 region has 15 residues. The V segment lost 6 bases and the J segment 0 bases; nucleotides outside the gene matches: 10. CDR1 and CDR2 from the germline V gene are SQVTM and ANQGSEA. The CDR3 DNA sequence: TGCAGCGTCCCAAGGGAAAGGGGGCTGAACACTGAAGCTTTCTTT. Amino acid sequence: CSVPRERGLNTEAFF.

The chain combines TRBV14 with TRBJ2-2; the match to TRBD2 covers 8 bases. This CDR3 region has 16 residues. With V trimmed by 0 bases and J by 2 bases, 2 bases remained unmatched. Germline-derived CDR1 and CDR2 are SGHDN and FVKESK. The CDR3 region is CASSQDSGSNTGELFF. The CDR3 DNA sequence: TGTGCCAGCAGCCAAGACAGCGGGAGCAACACCGGGGAGCTGTTTTTT.

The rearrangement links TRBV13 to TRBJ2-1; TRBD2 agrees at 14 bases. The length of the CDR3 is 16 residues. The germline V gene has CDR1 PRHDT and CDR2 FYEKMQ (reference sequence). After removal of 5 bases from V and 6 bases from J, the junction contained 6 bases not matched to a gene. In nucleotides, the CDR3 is TGTGCCAGCAGCCTGGGGGGGACTAGCGGGAGCAATGAGCAGTTCTTC. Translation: CASSLGGTSGSNEQFF. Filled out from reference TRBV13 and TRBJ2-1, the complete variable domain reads AAGVIQSPRHLIKEKRETATLKCYPIPRHDTVYWYQQGPGQDPQFLISFYEKMQSDKGSIPDRFSAQQFSDYHSELNMSSLELGDSALYFCASSLGGTSGSNEQFFGPGTRLTVL.

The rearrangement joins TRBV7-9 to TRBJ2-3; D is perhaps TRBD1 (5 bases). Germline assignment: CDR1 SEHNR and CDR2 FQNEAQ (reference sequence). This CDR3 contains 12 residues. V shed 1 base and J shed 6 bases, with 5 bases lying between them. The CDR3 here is CASSLEGDTQYF. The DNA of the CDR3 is TGTGCCAGCAGCTTAGAGGGGGATACGCAGTATTTT.